What follows describes a single T cell receptor (beta chain). In the authors' methods: Reference gene primer amplification gave estimated nucleated cell counts. Some clones are missing from TCRdb's copy, which holds only in-frame ones; the method was immunoSEQ multiplex PCR. The V and J calls and clone size were taken over from that table, and D and trimming were inferred from the DNA. The profile shows tens of thousands of clones, around nine tenths of them singletons. This sample was taken from a study of blood T cell repertoires in COVID-19. Study background: COVID-19 samples, acute and convalescent, were from the United States, Italy and Spain. Sources were T cells, B-cell-depleted T cells, or PBMCs; the material itself was cDNA or gDNA.

The V end was cut by 3 bases, the J end by 0 bases, with 9 bases between. The CDR3 is 15 residues long. CDR1 and CDR2 from the germline V gene are LNHDA and SQIVND (reference sequence). V gene TRBV19 combines with J gene TRBJ1-3, with D possibly being TRBD1 (6 bases). What was sequenced was peripheral blood. The receptor was derived from a man between 60 and 70 years old with acute or convalescent COVID-19. The CDR3 sequence: CASSIGDNSGNTIYF. The CDR3 coding sequence is TGTGCCAGTAGTATTGGGGACAACTCTGGAAACACCATATATTTT. The full variable domain, its missing parts supplied by reference TRBV19 and TRBJ1-3, is DGGITQSPKYLFRKEGQNVTLSCEQNLNHDAMYWYRQDPGQGLRLIYYSQIVNDFQKGDIAEGYSVSREKKESFPLTVTSAQKNPTAFYLCASSIGDNSGNTIYFGEGSWLTVV.